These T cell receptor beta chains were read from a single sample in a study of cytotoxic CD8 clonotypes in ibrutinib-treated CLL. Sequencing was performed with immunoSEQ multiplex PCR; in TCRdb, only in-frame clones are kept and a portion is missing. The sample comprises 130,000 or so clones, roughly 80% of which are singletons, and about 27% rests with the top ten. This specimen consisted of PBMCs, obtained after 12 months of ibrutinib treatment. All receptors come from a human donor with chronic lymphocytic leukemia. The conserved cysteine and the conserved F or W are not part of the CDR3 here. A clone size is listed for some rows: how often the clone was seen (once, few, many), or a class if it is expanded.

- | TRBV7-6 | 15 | ASSFKPLGQANEKLF
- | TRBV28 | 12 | ASSSQFSFYEQY
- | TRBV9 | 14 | ASSAPLAGVVDTQY
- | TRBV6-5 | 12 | ASRGPDSTDTQY
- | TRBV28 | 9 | ASSEKAELF
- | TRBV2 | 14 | ASRPKEGSTNEKLF
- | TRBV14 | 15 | ASSQGSRGLYNSPLH
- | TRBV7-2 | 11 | ASSPRAVNEQF
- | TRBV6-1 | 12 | ASSTGTAALPQH
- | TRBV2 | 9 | ASSGYNEQF
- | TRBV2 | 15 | ASSHVAGSSYNSPLH
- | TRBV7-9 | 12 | ASSQTGARDTQY
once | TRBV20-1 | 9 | SARGSGELF
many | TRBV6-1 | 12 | ASSPTSGDYEQY
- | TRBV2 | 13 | ASSFRGESNQPQH
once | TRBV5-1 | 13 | ASSEPGTLTYEQY
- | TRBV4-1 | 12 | ASSQDRGTYEQY
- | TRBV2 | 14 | ASSIDRGSYNSPLH
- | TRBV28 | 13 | ASRSTGGPNEKLF
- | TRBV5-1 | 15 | ASSLEQSGVVIHEQF
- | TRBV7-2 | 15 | ASSIQITSGGAHEQY
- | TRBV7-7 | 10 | ASSLPLGTQY
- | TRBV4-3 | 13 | ASSLQATDKEKLF
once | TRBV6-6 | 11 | ASSRGTVGEQY
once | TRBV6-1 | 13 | ASSARGLSTGELF
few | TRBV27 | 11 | ASQQGSNQPQH